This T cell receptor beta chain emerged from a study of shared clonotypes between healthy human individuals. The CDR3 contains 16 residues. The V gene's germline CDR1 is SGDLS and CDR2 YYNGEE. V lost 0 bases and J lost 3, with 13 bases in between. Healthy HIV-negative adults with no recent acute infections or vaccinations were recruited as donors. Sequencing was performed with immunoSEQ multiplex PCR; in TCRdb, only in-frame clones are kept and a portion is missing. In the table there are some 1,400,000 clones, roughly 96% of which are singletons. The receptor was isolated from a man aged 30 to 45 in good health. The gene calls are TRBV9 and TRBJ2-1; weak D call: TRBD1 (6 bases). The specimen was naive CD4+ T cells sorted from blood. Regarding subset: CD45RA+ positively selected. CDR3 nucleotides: TGTGCCAGCAGCGTAGACAGGGTTTTAGTCTACAATGAGCAGTTCTTC. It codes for CASSVDRVLVYNEQFF.